This is a list of T cell receptor beta chains from one sample in a study of CD8+CD57+ T cells in acquired aplastic anemia. TCRdb reprocessed the reads via MiXCR and lists one record per CDR3 protein. The sample includes 100,000 to 130,000 distinct CDR3 sequences, approximately 49% of them seen just once. Sequencing used sorted CD4+, CD8+, or CD8+CD57+ T cells (not recorded which) from PBMCs. All receptors derive from a human donor in good health, serving as a control. Each CDR3 is given with its conserved first and last residue. A D gene is named only where the DNA matches it firmly. Where a row states a size, it is once, few, many or the class of an expanded clone; other rows omit it.

j_call: TRBJ2-7
d_call: TRBD2
v_call: TRBV20-1
clone_size: NA
cdr3_aa: CSARDRLAGYSYEQYF
cdr3_nt: TGCAGTGCTAGAGATCGACTAGCGGGGTACTCCTACGAGCAGTACTTC

j_call: TRBJ2-7
d_call: TRBD1
v_call: TRBV10-3
clone_size: many
cdr3_aa: CASSEVNRDRGLYEQYF
cdr3_nt: TGTGCCAGCAGTGAGGTCAACCGGGACAGGGGGCTCTACGAGCAGTACTTC

j_call: TRBJ1-5
d_call: NA
v_call: TRBV20-1
clone_size: once
cdr3_aa: CSARTLGVPNQPQHF
cdr3_nt: TGCAGTGCTAGAACGTTAGGGGTCCCCAATCAGCCCCAGCATTTT

j_call: TRBJ2-6
d_call: NA
v_call: TRBV19
clone_size: NA
cdr3_aa: CAGKSGANVLTF
cdr3_nt: TGTGCTGGGAAATCTGGGGCCAACGTCCTGACTTTC

j_call: TRBJ1-2
d_call: NA
v_call: TRBV20-1
clone_size: NA
cdr3_aa: CSARQGMDNYGYTF
cdr3_nt: TGCAGTGCTAGACAGGGGATGGATAACTATGGCTACACCTTC

j_call: TRBJ1-1
d_call: NA
v_call: TRBV20-1
clone_size: few
cdr3_aa: CSARAPLTGNTEAFF
cdr3_nt: TGCAGTGCTAGAGCCCCTTTGACAGGGAACACTGAAGCTTTCTTT

j_call: TRBJ1-2
d_call: TRBD1
v_call: TRBV2
clone_size: NA
cdr3_aa: CASSEGRGGQGFNYGYTF
cdr3_nt: TGTGCCAGCAGTGAAGGGCGAGGGGGACAGGGGTTTAACTATGGCTACACCTTC

j_call: TRBJ2-1
d_call: NA
v_call: TRBV29-1
clone_size: few
cdr3_aa: CSVGRQVNEQFF
cdr3_nt: TGCAGCGTTGGTCGACAGGTTAATGAGCAGTTCTTC

j_call: TRBJ1-4
d_call: NA
v_call: TRBV4-3
clone_size: few
cdr3_aa: CASSRTTGRINEKLFF
cdr3_nt: TGCGCCAGCAGCCGCACGACAGGACGGATTAATGAAAAACTGTTTTTT

j_call: TRBJ1-1
d_call: NA
v_call: TRBV29-1
clone_size: many
cdr3_aa: CSVVRGTEAFF
cdr3_nt: TGCAGCGTTGTCAGGGGAACTGAAGCTTTCTTT

j_call: TRBJ2-5
d_call: NA
v_call: TRBV12-3/TRBV12-4
clone_size: NA
cdr3_aa: CASSSYFDRQETQYF
cdr3_nt: TGTGCCAGCAGTTCCTATTTCGACAGACAAGAGACCCAGTACTTC

j_call: TRBJ2-5
d_call: TRBD2
v_call: TRBV11-1
clone_size: NA
cdr3_aa: CASSLGTSGGAPQETQYF
cdr3_nt: TGTGCCAGCAGCTTAGGGACTAGCGGGGGGGCCCCGCAAGAGACCCAGTACTTC

j_call: TRBJ2-3
d_call: NA
v_call: TRBV19
clone_size: many
cdr3_aa: CASSLGVPDTQYF
cdr3_nt: TGTGCCAGTAGCCTTGGGGTTCCGGATACGCAGTATTTT

j_call: TRBJ2-1
d_call: TRBD1
v_call: TRBV7-6
clone_size: once
cdr3_aa: CASSYQGAMYEQFF
cdr3_nt: TGTGCCAGCAGCTATCAGGGGGCTATGTATGAGCAGTTCTTC

j_call: TRBJ1-1
d_call: TRBD1
v_call: TRBV27
clone_size: many
cdr3_aa: CASKYQGETEAFF
cdr3_nt: TGTGCCAGCAAATATCAGGGGGAAACTGAAGCTTTCTTT

j_call: TRBJ1-3
d_call: TRBD1
v_call: TRBV6-6
clone_size: NA
cdr3_aa: CATDRGPGNTIYF
cdr3_nt: TGTGCCACAGACAGGGGGCCTGGAAACACCATATATTTT

j_call: TRBJ2-7
d_call: TRBD1
v_call: TRBV29-1
clone_size: NA
cdr3_aa: CSVRRGPYEQYF
cdr3_nt: TGCAGCGTGCGCAGGGGGCCCTACGAGCAGTACTTC

j_call: TRBJ2-1
d_call: NA
v_call: TRBV11-1
clone_size: NA
cdr3_aa: CASSLSPDTGWHEQFF
cdr3_nt: TGTGCCAGCAGTCTCAGTCCTGATACAGGGTGGCATGAGCAGTTCTTC

j_call: TRBJ1-6
d_call: NA
v_call: TRBV19
clone_size: NA
cdr3_aa: CASNYRGARGNSPLHF
cdr3_nt: TGTGCCAGTAATTATCGTGGGGCCAGGGGAAATTCACCCCTCCACTTT

j_call: TRBJ2-3
d_call: NA
v_call: TRBV29-1
clone_size: few
cdr3_aa: CSVLVFGRAWSTDTQYF
cdr3_nt: TGCAGCGTTCTTGTATTCGGTAGGGCCTGGTCCACAGATACGCAGTATTTT

j_call: TRBJ2-7
d_call: TRBD1
v_call: TRBV25-1
clone_size: NA
cdr3_aa: CASSGGDRGWFYEQYF
cdr3_nt: TGTGCCAGCAGTGGGGGGGACAGGGGATGGTTCTACGAGCAGTACTTC

j_call: TRBJ2-7
d_call: NA
v_call: TRBV7-9
clone_size: many
cdr3_aa: CASSLGGVQQYF
cdr3_nt: TGTGCCAGCAGCTTAGGTGGGGTCCAGCAGTACTTC

j_call: TRBJ1-2
d_call: TRBD1
v_call: TRBV24-1
clone_size: NA
cdr3_aa: CATSDTGTGNYGYTF
cdr3_nt: TGTGCCACCAGTGATACCGGGACAGGGAACTATGGCTACACCTTC

j_call: TRBJ2-7
d_call: TRBD1
v_call: TRBV25-1
clone_size: NA
cdr3_aa: CASSGSGQGYEQYF
cdr3_nt: TGTGCCAGCAGTGGGTCGGGACAGGGGTACGAGCAGTACTTC

j_call: TRBJ1-1
d_call: TRBD1
v_call: TRBV7-3
clone_size: many
cdr3_aa: CASTKDPTGGLTEAFF
cdr3_nt: TGTGCCAGCACCAAAGATCCAACAGGGGGCCTCACTGAAGCTTTCTTT

j_call: TRBJ2-7
d_call: NA
v_call: TRBV10-3
clone_size: NA
cdr3_aa: CAIRLGSSYEQYF
cdr3_nt: TGTGCCATCAGGCTAGGGAGCTCCTACGAGCAGTACTTC

j_call: TRBJ1-6
d_call: NA
v_call: TRBV4-3
clone_size: many
cdr3_aa: CASSQVDSNSPLHF
cdr3_nt: TGCGCCAGCAGCCAAGTAGACTCCAATTCACCCCTCCACTTT

j_call: TRBJ2-2
d_call: NA
v_call: TRBV19
clone_size: many
cdr3_aa: CASSRGTVNTGELFF
cdr3_nt: TGTGCCAGTAGCCGGGGGACAGTCAACACCGGGGAGCTGTTTTTT

j_call: TRBJ2-7
d_call: TRBD2
v_call: TRBV7-3
clone_size: NA
cdr3_aa: CASSLRGTSGVYEQYF
cdr3_nt: TGTGCCAGCAGCTTAAGAGGGACTAGCGGGGTTTACGAGCAGTACTTC

j_call: TRBJ2-7
d_call: NA
v_call: TRBV20-1
clone_size: once
cdr3_aa: CSAGRGTLDYEQYF
cdr3_nt: TGCAGTGCTGGGCGAGGAACTCTTGATTACGAGCAGTACTTC

j_call: TRBJ2-7
d_call: NA
v_call: TRBV4-2
clone_size: many
cdr3_aa: CASSQAATSYEQYF
cdr3_nt: TGTGCCAGCAGCCAAGCGGCGACTTCTTATGAGCAGTACTTC

j_call: TRBJ2-3
d_call: TRBD1
v_call: TRBV15
clone_size: NA
cdr3_aa: CATSRDRGLGDTQYF
cdr3_nt: TGTGCCACCAGCAGAGACAGGGGGCTTGGAGATACGCAGTATTTT

j_call: TRBJ1-2
d_call: NA
v_call: TRBV29-1
clone_size: NA
cdr3_aa: CSVEGRGGGYTF
cdr3_nt: TGCAGCGTTGAGGGCAGGGGAGGTGGCTACACCTTC

j_call: TRBJ1-5
d_call: NA
v_call: TRBV5-4
clone_size: NA
cdr3_aa: CASNNLMGSNQPQHF
cdr3_nt: TGTGCCAGTAATAATCTGATGGGAAGCAATCAGCCCCAGCATTTT

j_call: TRBJ2-1
d_call: NA
v_call: TRBV19
clone_size: many
cdr3_aa: CASSIFGNNEQFF
cdr3_nt: TGTGCCAGTAGTATCTTCGGCAACAATGAGCAGTTCTTC

j_call: TRBJ2-3
d_call: TRBD2
v_call: TRBV29-1
clone_size: few
cdr3_aa: CSLRAGGSTDTQYF
cdr3_nt: TGCAGCCTCCGAGCGGGAGGGAGTACAGATACGCAGTATTTT

j_call: TRBJ1-2
d_call: NA
v_call: TRBV29-1
clone_size: many
cdr3_aa: CSVEGPDGGYTF
cdr3_nt: TGCAGCGTAGAGGGCCCGGACGGGGGCTACACCTTC

j_call: TRBJ2-1
d_call: TRBD1
v_call: TRBV5-1
clone_size: many
cdr3_aa: CASSLTGTGSNEQFF
cdr3_nt: TGCGCCAGCAGCTTGACCGGGACAGGTTCCAATGAGCAGTTCTTC

j_call: TRBJ1-1
d_call: NA
v_call: TRBV6-5
clone_size: many
cdr3_aa: CASSSGAPEAFF
cdr3_nt: TGTGCCAGCAGTTCCGGGGCGCCTGAAGCTTTCTTT

j_call: TRBJ2-7
d_call: NA
v_call: TRBV6-2/TRBV6-3
clone_size: many
cdr3_aa: CASSYLPEGAYEQYF
cdr3_nt: TGTGCCAGCAGTTACCTACCTGAGGGAGCCTACGAGCAGTACTTC

j_call: TRBJ1-1
d_call: NA
v_call: TRBV19
clone_size: many
cdr3_aa: CASRSSEAGPEAFF
cdr3_nt: TGTGCCAGTAGATCAAGCGAGGCGGGGCCTGAAGCTTTCTTT

j_call: TRBJ2-5
d_call: TRBD2
v_call: TRBV7-2
clone_size: NA
cdr3_aa: CASSPTAGAGGVSQYF
cdr3_nt: TGTGCCAGCAGCCCTACCGCGGGAGCGGGAGGTGTGAGCCAGTACTTC

j_call: TRBJ1-1
d_call: NA
v_call: TRBV19
clone_size: NA
cdr3_aa: CASSVDRNTEAFF
cdr3_nt: TGTGCCAGTAGTGTGGACAGGAACACTGAAGCTTTCTTT

j_call: TRBJ1-5
d_call: TRBD1
v_call: TRBV15
clone_size: NA
cdr3_aa: CATSIDGTGGQPQHF
cdr3_nt: TGTGCCACCAGCATCGACGGGACAGGGGGTCAGCCCCAGCATTTT

j_call: TRBJ2-7
d_call: TRBD1
v_call: TRBV2
clone_size: NA
cdr3_aa: CASRVTGVLNEQYF
cdr3_nt: TGTGCCAGCAGAGTGACAGGGGTTCTCAACGAGCAGTACTTC

j_call: TRBJ1-6
d_call: TRBD1
v_call: TRBV7-2
clone_size: once
cdr3_aa: CASSLAFGQGQNSPLHF
cdr3_nt: TGTGCCAGCAGCTTAGCGTTTGGACAGGGGCAGAATTCACCCCTCCACTTT